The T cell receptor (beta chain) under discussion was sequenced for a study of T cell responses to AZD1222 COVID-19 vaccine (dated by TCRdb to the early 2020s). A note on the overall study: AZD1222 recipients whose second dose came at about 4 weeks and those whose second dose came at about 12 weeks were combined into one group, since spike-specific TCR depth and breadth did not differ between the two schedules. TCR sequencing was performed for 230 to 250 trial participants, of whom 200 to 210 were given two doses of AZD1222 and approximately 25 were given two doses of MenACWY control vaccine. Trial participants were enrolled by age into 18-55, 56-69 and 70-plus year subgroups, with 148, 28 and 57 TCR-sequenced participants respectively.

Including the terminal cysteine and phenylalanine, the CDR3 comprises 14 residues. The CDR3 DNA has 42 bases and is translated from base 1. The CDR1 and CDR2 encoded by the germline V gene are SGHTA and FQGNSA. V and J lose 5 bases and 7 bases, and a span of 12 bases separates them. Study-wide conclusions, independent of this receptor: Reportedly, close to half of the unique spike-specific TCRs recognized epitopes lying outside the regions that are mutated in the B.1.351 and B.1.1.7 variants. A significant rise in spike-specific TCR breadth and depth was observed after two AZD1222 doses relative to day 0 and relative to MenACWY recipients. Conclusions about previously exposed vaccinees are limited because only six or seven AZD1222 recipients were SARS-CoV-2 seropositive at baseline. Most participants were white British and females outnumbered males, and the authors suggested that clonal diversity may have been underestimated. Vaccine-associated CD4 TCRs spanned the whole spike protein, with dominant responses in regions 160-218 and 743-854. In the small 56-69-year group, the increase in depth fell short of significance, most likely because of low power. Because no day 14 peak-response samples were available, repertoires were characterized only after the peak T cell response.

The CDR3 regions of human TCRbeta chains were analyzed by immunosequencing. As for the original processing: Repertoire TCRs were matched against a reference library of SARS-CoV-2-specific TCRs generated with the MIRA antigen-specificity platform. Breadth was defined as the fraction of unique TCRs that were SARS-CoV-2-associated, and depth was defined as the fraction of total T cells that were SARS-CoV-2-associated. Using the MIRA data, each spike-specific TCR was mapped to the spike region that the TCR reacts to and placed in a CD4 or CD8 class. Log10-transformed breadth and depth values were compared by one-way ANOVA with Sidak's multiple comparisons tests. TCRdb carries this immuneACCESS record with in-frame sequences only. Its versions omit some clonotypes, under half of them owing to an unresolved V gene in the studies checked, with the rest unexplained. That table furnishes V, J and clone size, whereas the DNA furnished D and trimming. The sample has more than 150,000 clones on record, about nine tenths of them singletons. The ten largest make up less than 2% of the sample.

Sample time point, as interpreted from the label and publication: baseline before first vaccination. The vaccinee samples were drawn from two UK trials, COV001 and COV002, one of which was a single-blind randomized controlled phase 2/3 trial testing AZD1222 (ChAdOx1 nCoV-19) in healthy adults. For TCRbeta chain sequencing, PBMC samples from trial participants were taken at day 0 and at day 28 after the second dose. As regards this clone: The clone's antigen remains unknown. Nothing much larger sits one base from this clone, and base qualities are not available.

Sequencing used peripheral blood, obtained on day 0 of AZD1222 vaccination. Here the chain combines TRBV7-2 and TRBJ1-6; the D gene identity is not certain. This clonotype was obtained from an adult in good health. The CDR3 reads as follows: CASSPYGPNSPLHF. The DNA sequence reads TGTGCCAGCAGCCCCTACGGCCCAAATTCACCCCTCCACTTT.